Listed here is a single TCR beta chain. Its antigen is not known. This sample is drawn from a study of T cells in localized non-small cell lung cancer. Study-wide results and limits: Highest T cell clonality was seen in uninvolved adjacent lung, surpassing that measured in tumor.

Repertoires were generated with immunoSEQ multiplex PCR, while TCRdb's copy carries only in-frame clones and drops some. The profile shows 1,200 to 1,500 clones, around two fifths of them singletons. Trimming removed 5 bases from V and 5 bases from J, with 22 bases in between. Germline loops: CDR1 MGHDK, CDR2 SYGVNS. This CDR3 comprises 18 residues. Sample: lung tumor tissue, taken before any cancer treatment. This TCR derives from a woman aged 40 to 75 with stage II squamous cell lung carcinoma. V is TRBV25-1 and J is TRBJ2-6; weak D call: TRBD1 (6 bases). CDR3 sequence: CASSLHPELDSRANVLTF. CDR3 in DNA: TGTGCCAGCAGTCTACACCCAGAACTGGACAGTCGGGCCAACGTCCTGACTTTC.